The 11 T cell receptor beta chains below were found in one sample sequenced in a study of prognosis after radiotherapy for stage I lung cancer. Amplicons of TCR beta CDR3 were generated from genomic DNA by two-round multiplex PCR. Primers specific to each TRBV and TRBJ gene drove first-round PCR. TCRdb re-called the multiplex PCR reads through MiXCR, storing one row per CDR3 protein. Of some 13,000 distinct CDR3 sequences in the sample, 47% are singletons; the top ten hold roughly 26%. The sample in question was PBMCs, obtained before or after stereotactic body radiation therapy (not recorded which). Receptors were obtained from a donor over 45 with non-small cell lung cancer.

Remarks on this clonotype: With only one base between it and a far larger clone, this is likely a read error. The chain recombines TRBV30 with TRBJ2-1; TRBD2 is a possible D gene (6 bases). Germline CDR1 and CDR2: GTSNPN and SVGIG (reference sequence). CDR3 length equals 16 residues. Trimming stripped 2 bases from V and 10 bases from J, with 24 bases between. CDR3 loop: CAWSPPGLRRSYEQFF. CDR3 sequence (DNA): TGTGCCTGGAGTCCCCCGGGACTCCGCCGCTCCTACGAGCAGTTCTTC.

About this clonotype: This sequence is one base from a far larger clone and is likely a read error. CDR3 region: CASSPGLAGVLMGEQYF. In nucleotides, the CDR3 is TGTGCCAGCAGTCCTGGACTAGCGGGAGTCCTTATGGGTGAGCAGTACTTC. This chain uses TRBV11-2 with TRBJ2-7, with 13 bases lining up with TRBD2. The ends lost 6 bases at V and 7 bases at J; junction bases unmatched: 15. Per the germline V gene, CDR1 is SGHAT and CDR2 is FQNNGV. CDR3 length: 17 amino acids.

The chain employs TRBV20-1 and TRBJ2-1; D might be TRBD1 or TRBD2, each matching 5 bases. The germline CDR1 and CDR2 sequences are DFQATT and SNEGSKA (reference sequence). This CDR3 contains 11 residues. V gave up 3 bases and J gave up 9 bases, with 9 bases separating them. The CDR3 is CSASGGFEQFF. The CDR3 bases are TGCAGTGCTAGTGGGGGATTTGAGCAGTTCTTC.

V is TRBV12-3 or TRBV12-4 and J is TRBJ2-2, with 10 bases that match TRBD2. J lost 0 bases, V lost 6 bases, and 7 bases had no gene match. This CDR3 contains 17 residues. The CDR3: CASSQTSGPTNTGELFF. In nucleotides, the CDR3 is TGTGCCAGCAGCCAGACTAGCGGGCCCACGAACACCGGGGAGCTGTTTTTT.

This clonotype occurred many times. The chain carries TRBV7-8 and TRBJ2-5; D unresolved. Germline CDR1 reads SGHVS; CDR2 reads FQNEAQ. The CDR3 is made up of 13 amino acids. V was cut by 1 base and J by 4 bases, with 7 bases left in between. CDR3 DNA sequence: TGTGCCAGCAGCTTAGGTCTTGGAGAGACCCAGTACTTC. Translated: CASSLGLGETQYF.

The count of this clonotype is one. The rearrangement links TRBV3-1 to TRBJ2-7, with D hard to call. The CDR3 contains 12 residues. V lost 1 base to trimming and J lost 2 bases, with 3 bases between them. CDR1 is LGHDT, CDR2 YNNKEL, per germline (reference sequence). CDR3: CASSQGAYEQYF. DNA for the CDR3: TGTGCCAGCAGCCAAGGGGCCTACGAGCAGTACTTC.

Turning to this clonotype: Relative to the germline gene, one junction end is altered; a read error may explain this. The chain joins TRBV10-3 to TRBJ2-5, with 10 bases fitting TRBD2. Germline CDR1 reads ENHRY; CDR2 reads SYGVKD. The CDR3 consists of 17 residues. CDR3 DNA: TGTGCCATCAGTGAGCCCCATCTAGCGGGAGCCCAAGAGACCAAGTACTTC. The encoded protein is CAISEPHLAGAQETKYF.

This clonotype was picked up a small number of times. The chain links TRBV30 to TRBJ2-6, with D hard to call. Deletions cut 2 bases from V and 2 bases from J, with 10 bases between. The CDR3 runs 15 residues. In germline, CDR1 is GTSNPN, CDR2 SVGIG (reference sequence). The CDR3 region has the DNA TGTGCCTGGAGTCCCCCGGGTGCTGGGGCCAACGTCCTGACTTTC. Protein: CAWSPPGAGANVLTF.

To note about this clonotype: With a far larger clone one base away, a read error is the likely cause. The chain employs TRBV28 and TRBJ1-4; no reliable D call. Gene TRBJ1-6 matches the end of the DNA better, so the J call may be wrong. The CDR3 sequence is 16 residues long. In germline, CDR1 is MDHEN, CDR2 SYDVKM. The CDR3 sequence is CASSSPGKGTNSPLHF. The CDR3, as DNA: TGTGCCAGCAGTTCGCCGGGAAAGGGAACTAATTCACCCCTCCACTTT.

The chain is built from TRBV11-2 and TRBJ1-5, with D uncertain. Germline CDR1 SGHAT, CDR2 FQNNGV. CDR3 length: 14 amino acids. V lost 1 base, J lost 3 bases, and 7 bases lay in between. The chain's CDR3 is CASSLGQFNQPQHF. The CDR3 bases are TGTGCCAGCAGCTTAGGGCAGTTCAATCAGCCCCAGCATTTT.

This clonotype was detected once. One end of the junction fails to match germline, which may point to a read error. The chain has TRBV27 and TRBJ1-5, with a weak D call TRBD1 (5 bases). CDR1 is MNHEY and CDR2 is SMNVEV in the germline V gene (reference sequence). CDR3 length equals 15 residues. CDR3 nucleotide sequence: TGTGCCAGCAGTTCCAGGGAGTTTAGCAATCAGCCCAAGCATTTT. The encoded protein is CASSSREFSNQPKHF.